This T cell receptor (beta chain) was recorded in a study of OX40 agonist ivuxolimab in advanced cancers. For the study at large: The study reported partial responses in three patients: one hepatocellular carcinoma, two cutaneous melanoma.

TCRdb keeps only in-frame clones here, not all; method: immunoSEQ multiplex PCR. The sample yields about 59,000 clones, around 87% seen once. After removal of 6 bases from V and 0 bases from J, the junction contained 0 bases not matched to a gene. Germline V CDR1 and CDR2: MDHEN, SYDVKM. The CDR3 covers 15 residues. This receptor was identified in an adult with an advanced solid tumor such as melanoma, head and neck, liver or kidney cancer. This specimen consisted of CD4+ or CD8+ T cells sorted from blood, obtained in a trial of the OX40 agonist ivuxolimab. The gene calls are TRBV28 and TRBJ2-2; 11 nucleotides line up with TRBD2. The CDR3 spells CASRLAGANTGELFF. DNA for the CDR3: TGTGCCAGCAGACTAGCGGGAGCGAACACCGGGGAGCTGTTTTTT.